The 13 T cell receptor beta chains given below trace back to one sample, sequenced in a study of CXCR3-negative and CXCR3-positive naive CD8 T cells. All TRB cDNA libraries came from 5' RACE performed with UMI labels. TCRdb reprocessed the 5' RACE reads and keeps a single row for each CDR3 protein, giving no DNA. This sample contains about 58,000 distinct CDR3 sequences. The sample was naive CXCR3- CD8+ T cells from blood. Subset denoted: CD45RO-CCR7+CD27+CD95- naive CD8+ T cells lacking CXCR3 (TNR3-). The receptors were sampled from a human donor in good health. Some clones in this sample may be carry-over from other donors' samples.

Here the CDR3 reads CASSLLASGGSPKYNEQFF. The chain is built from TRBV7-3 and TRBJ2-1; there is no DNA to check the TCRdb D call of TRBD2. CDR1 and CDR2 from the germline V gene are SGHTA and FQGTGA. The CDR3 covers 19 residues.

The CDR3 spells CASTQVGSSSYNEQFF. V usage is TRBV7-9 and J usage is TRBJ2-1. Germline-derived CDR1 and CDR2 are SEHNR and FQNEAQ (reference sequence). This CDR3 is built from 16 residues.

The chain joins TRBV29-1 to TRBJ2-5; TCRdb selects TRBD1, and the lack of DNA leaves this call unchecked. The CDR3 totals 13 residues. CDR1 and CDR2 from the germline V gene are SQVTM and ANQGSEA. The CDR3 reads CSVAFDSQETQYF.

The chain couples TRBV27 to TRBJ1-2; there is no DNA to check the TCRdb D call of TRBD1. CDR1 MNHEY and CDR2 SMNVEV come from the germline V gene (reference sequence). This CDR3 is built from 16 residues. CDR3 protein: CASSPLFIGDSLGYTF.

V usage is TRBV28 and J usage is TRBJ2-7; the TCRdb call, TRBD2, lacks DNA for checking. Germline CDR1 and CDR2: MDHEN and SYDVKM. This CDR3 is 16 amino acids long. CDR3 protein: CASSTTTSGRSYEQYF.

The chain employs TRBV12-3 or TRBV12-4 and TRBJ1-2; TCRdb indicates TRBD1, and absent DNA this call remains unverified. This CDR3 spans 13 amino acids. The CDR3 sequence: CASRMTGGYGYTF.

This chain connects TRBV28 to TRBJ1-5; TCRdb gives TRBD1 as the D gene, but with no DNA this cannot be confirmed. CDR3 length equals 14 residues. Germline CDR1 is MDHEN and CDR2 is SYDVKM. This CDR3 reads CASADGRGNQPQHF.

This chain connects TRBV4-3 to TRBJ1-1. The CDR3 covers 15 residues. Germline lookup yields CDR1 LGHNA and CDR2 YSLEER. The CDR3: CASSQDYSMNTEAFF.

This chain joins TRBV6-2 or TRBV6-3 and TRBJ1-1. The CDR3 length is 14 residues. Germline V lookup: CDR1 MNHEY, CDR2 SVGEGT. This chain's CDR3 is CASSYVGRGTEAFF.

The rearrangement links TRBV7-2 to TRBJ2-7; TCRdb gives TRBD2 as the D gene, but with no DNA this cannot be confirmed. The CDR3 consists of 17 residues. Germline loops: CDR1 SGHTA, CDR2 FQGNSA. CDR3 loop: CASSLAGVAGGSYEQYF.

The chain combines TRBV2 with TRBJ2-3. CDR3 length equals 13 residues. The germline V gene encodes CDR1 SNHLY and CDR2 FYNNEI. CDR3 residues: CASRESSTDTQYF.

The chain employs TRBV14 and TRBJ1-1. Germline loops: CDR1 SGHDN, CDR2 FVKESK. The CDR3 totals 16 residues. The CDR3 here is CASSQDLGVLSKGAFF.

V usage is TRBV29-1 and J usage is TRBJ1-1. Germline lookup yields CDR1 SQVTM and CDR2 ANQGSEA. The CDR3 length is 14 residues. The CDR3 sequence: CSVEENGLGTEAFF.